The clone carrying this T cell receptor beta chain was seen only a few times. Antigen specificity is unknown. The entry originates in a study of cytomegalovirus exposure and HLA in healthy donors. Findings of the study overall: An ancestry cluster, one associated with Asian ancestry, reportedly showed fewer N-insertions than the approximately 670-donor mean in a later analysis. The authors considered a cluster of highly shared sequence variants likely to be a sequencing artifact.

Unmatched junction bases numbered 6, after V lost 1 base and J lost 0 bases. Germline assignment: CDR1 MGHDK and CDR2 SYGVNS. This CDR3 is built from 18 residues. PCR used 60 Vbeta primers and 13 Jbeta primers. Here immunoSEQ multiplex PCR was the method, and the copy in TCRdb shows in-frame clones only, minus some. Of about 150,000 clones listed, roughly 66% are singletons. The chain carries TRBV25-1 and TRBJ1-3; 10 bases are a match to TRBD1. This clonotype was obtained from a woman aged 18-29 years in good health and CMV-seronegative. The source material was PBMCs. The CDR3 sequence: CASSELGGQGDSGNTIYF. CDR3 DNA sequence: TGTGCCAGCAGTGAATTGGGAGGACAGGGGGACTCTGGAAACACCATATATTTT.